Listed below are T cell receptor beta chains from one sample, sequenced in a study of T cell changes during pregnancy in multiple sclerosis. Sequenced by immunoSEQ multiplex PCR; TCRdb stores in-frame clones only, minus some. The sample lists 75,000 to 95,000 clones; 85% to 95% were seen once. This specimen was peripheral blood, taken before pregnancy. Receptors originate from a female donor with multiple sclerosis, enrolled in a pregnancy study. CDR3s include the opening cysteine and the closing phenylalanine or tryptophan. A D gene is named only where the DNA matches it firmly. Where a row states a size, it is once, few, many or the class of an expanded clone; other rows omit it.

size	V	D	J	DNA	CDR3
-	TRBV13	TRBD1	TRBJ2-3	TGTGCCAGCAGCCGGACAGGGGGCGCGTCGCAGTATTTT	CASSRTGGASQYF
-	TRBV28	TRBD2	TRBJ2-1	TGTGCCAGCAGTTTAGGCAGGAAGTGGCGGGAGAATCGCCATGAGCAGTTCTTC	CASSLGRKWRENRHEQFF
-	TRBV29-1	-	TRBJ1-1	TGCAGCGTTGAAAATGGGGGCGGCACTGAAGCTTTCTTT	CSVENGGGTEAFF
-	TRBV5-1	TRBD1	TRBJ1-1	TGCGCCAGCAGCCCCGGGACAGGGATGAACACTGAAGCTTTCTTT	CASSPGTGMNTEAFF
once	TRBV27	TRBD1	TRBJ2-7	TGTGCCAGCAGAGTTTCGGGGACAGGGGGTGACGAGCAGTACTTC	CASRVSGTGGDEQYF
-	TRBV2	-	TRBJ2-2	TGTGCCAGCAGGAGGGTCAGGGGAGTCCCCGGGGAGCTGTTTTTT	CASRRVRGVPGELFF
-	TRBV6-4	-	TRBJ2-5	TGTGCCAGCAGCGAGAATTCAGGGACTACCCAGTACTTC	CASSENSGTTQYF
-	TRBV20-1	-	TRBJ1-1	TGCAGTGCTTTAAACACTGAAGCTTTCTTT	CSALNTEAFF
-	TRBV6-4	TRBD2	TRBJ2-1	TGTGCCAGCAGTGACGAGCTAGCGGGAAACAATGAGCAGTTCTTC	CASSDELAGNNEQFF
-	TRBV9	TRBD2	TRBJ2-7	TGTGCCAGCAGCGCCGAGACTAGCGGGAGAAGGGGCGAGCAGTACTTC	CASSAETSGRRGEQYF
-	TRBV5-1	-	TRBJ2-1	TGCGCCAGCAGCTTAGGGGGGGATGGCTATGAGCAGTTCTTC	CASSLGGDGYEQFF
-	TRBV18	TRBD2	TRBJ2-1	TGTGCCAGCTCACCACCGTGGGAACTAGCGGGAAACAATGAGCAGTTCTTC	CASSPPWELAGNNEQFF
-	TRBV7-2	-	TRBJ1-6	TGTGCCAGCAGCTTATCGGGGTCTAATTCACCCCTCCACTTT	CASSLSGSNSPLHF
-	TRBV19	TRBD2	TRBJ2-5	TGTGCCAGTAGTGATAGCGGGGGACGGGGGACCCAGTACTTC	CASSDSGGRGTQYF
-	TRBV5-1	TRBD1	TRBJ1-2	TGCGCCAGCAGCTTAACAGGGGGAAATGGCTACACCTTC	CASSLTGGNGYTF
-	TRBV7-2	-	TRBJ2-5	TGTGCCAGCAGCTCAAGGCCTCGGGGGAGCCAAGAGACCCAGTACTTC	CASSSRPRGSQETQYF
-	TRBV20-1	-	TRBJ1-4	TGCAGTGCTAGCCGGGTAAAACTGTTTTTT	CSASRVKLFF
-	TRBV5-1	-	TRBJ2-3	TGCGCCAGCAGCTTGCTATCGGGAGATACGCAGTATTTT	CASSLLSGDTQYF
-	TRBV5-4	TRBD1	TRBJ1-2	TGTGCCAGCAGCTTGTTAGGACAGGGATTTAACTATGGCTACACCTTC	CASSLLGQGFNYGYTF
-	TRBV7-2	TRBD1	TRBJ2-5	TGTGCCAGCAGCCCACGCAGGGGGCCGTGGGAGACCCAGTACTTC	CASSPRRGPWETQYF
-	TRBV7-2	-	TRBJ1-2	TGTGCCAGCAGCTTAGTGGTACAGGCCCACTATGGCTACACCTTC	CASSLVVQAHYGYTF
-	TRBV6-6	-	TRBJ1-2	TGTGCCAGCAGCTCTTCCGACATTCTTCTTTATGGCTACACCTTC	CASSSSDILLYGYTF
-	TRBV19	-	TRBJ1-2	TGTGCCAGTAGTATCCTGCGGGCCCCTATGATGATGGGCTACACCTTC	CASSILRAPMMMGYTF
-	TRBV6-6	TRBD1	TRBJ2-1	TGTGCCAGCAGTTACGCCGGGACAGGGACCCATGAGCAGTTCTTC	CASSYAGTGTHEQFF
-	TRBV7-3	-	TRBJ2-5	TGTGCCAGCAGCTTAACCCCAGAGGGTCCCCAGTACTTC	CASSLTPEGPQYF
-	TRBV27	TRBD2	TRBJ2-5	TGTGCCAGCAGTTCTTTTGAAAGCGGGAGAGGCAGGGCCCAGTACTTC	CASSSFESGRGRAQYF
-	TRBV6-1	-	TRBJ2-2	TGTGCCAGCAGTGAAATTACAACGAACACCGGGGAGCTGTTTTTT	CASSEITTNTGELFF
-	TRBV25-1	-	TRBJ2-7	TGTGCCAGTGCACAGGACCCCTACGAGCAGTACTTC	CASAQDPYEQYF
-	TRBV19	-	TRBJ2-4	TGTGCCAGTAGTATAGTTGCTAGATTAGCCAAAAACATTCAGTACTTC	CASSIVARLAKNIQYF
-	TRBV25-1	TRBD1	TRBJ2-1	TGTGCCAGCACTAACAGGGGATTCTACAATGAGCAGTTCTTC	CASTNRGFYNEQFF
-	TRBV7-8	-	TRBJ1-5	TGTGCCAGCAGCCCGGGACATCGCCAGGATCAGCCCCAGCATTTT	CASSPGHRQDQPQHF
-	TRBV5-4	TRBD1	TRBJ1-1	TGTGCCGGGGGACAGGGACCGAACACTGAAGCTTTCTTT	CAGGQGPNTEAFF
-	TRBV11-2	-	TRBJ2-7	TGTGCCAGCAGCTCTTACAGGGCCTACGAGCAGTACTTC	CASSSYRAYEQYF
-	TRBV5-1	TRBD1	TRBJ2-2	TGCGCCAGCAGCCCGTCGACAGGGACGAACACCGGGGAGCTGTTTTTT	CASSPSTGTNTGELFF
-	TRBV5-4	-	TRBJ1-1	TGTGCCAGCAACGTGGCGGCGGGGGTGAACACTGAAGCTTTCTTT	CASNVAAGVNTEAFF
-	TRBV11-1	-	TRBJ1-1	TGTGCCAGCAGCTTTTCAGAGAACACTGAAGCTTTCTTT	CASSFSENTEAFF
-	TRBV27	-	TRBJ1-2	TGTGCCAGCAGCTCCGCGGGACTCCTAAACTATGGCTACACCTTC	CASSSAGLLNYGYTF
few	TRBV7-3	-	TRBJ1-2	TGTGCCAGCAGCTTATCACATGGAATGGGAAGCGGGGGCTACACCTTC	CASSLSHGMGSGGYTF
-	TRBV7-9	-	TRBJ1-5	TGTGCCAGCAGCTTAGAAAACTCGGGGGAGTGGGGACCCCAGCATTTT	CASSLENSGEWGPQHF
-	TRBV2	TRBD1	TRBJ1-4	TGTGCCAGCAGGGATACAGGGGTGAGGGAAAAACTGTTTTTT	CASRDTGVREKLFF
-	TRBV15	-	TRBJ1-4	TGTGCCACCAGCATGGGGGAGGTAACTAATGAAAAACTGTTTTTT	CATSMGEVTNEKLFF
-	TRBV5-4	TRBD1	TRBJ2-7	TGTGCCAGCAGCGGGGGAGGACAGGGGTCCTACGAGCAGTACTTC	CASSGGGQGSYEQYF
-	TRBV7-6	-	TRBJ2-3	TGTGCCAGCAGCTTTGGGGGCGCCGGCACAGATACGCAGTATTTT	CASSFGGAGTDTQYF
few	TRBV4-2	TRBD1	TRBJ2-3	TGTGCCAGCAGCCTCGGACAGGGGACGACAGATACGCAGTATTTT	CASSLGQGTTDTQYF
-	TRBV28	-	TRBJ2-1	TGTGCCAGCAGCCTCAATGCAGGGGTCGGTGAGCAGTTCTTC	CASSLNAGVGEQFF
-	TRBV5-5	-	TRBJ2-7	TGTGCCAGCAGCTCGCCGGCGTGGCGGGTCAACTCCTACGAGCAGTACTTC	CASSSPAWRVNSYEQYF
-	TRBV25-1	TRBD1	TRBJ2-7	TGTGCCAGCAGTGAAGGACAGGGTATTGGCGAGCAGTACTTC	CASSEGQGIGEQYF
-	TRBV6-1	-	TRBJ1-4	TGTGCCAGCAGGCTAAGACAGGCCGGTGAAAAACTGTTTTTT	CASRLRQAGEKLFF